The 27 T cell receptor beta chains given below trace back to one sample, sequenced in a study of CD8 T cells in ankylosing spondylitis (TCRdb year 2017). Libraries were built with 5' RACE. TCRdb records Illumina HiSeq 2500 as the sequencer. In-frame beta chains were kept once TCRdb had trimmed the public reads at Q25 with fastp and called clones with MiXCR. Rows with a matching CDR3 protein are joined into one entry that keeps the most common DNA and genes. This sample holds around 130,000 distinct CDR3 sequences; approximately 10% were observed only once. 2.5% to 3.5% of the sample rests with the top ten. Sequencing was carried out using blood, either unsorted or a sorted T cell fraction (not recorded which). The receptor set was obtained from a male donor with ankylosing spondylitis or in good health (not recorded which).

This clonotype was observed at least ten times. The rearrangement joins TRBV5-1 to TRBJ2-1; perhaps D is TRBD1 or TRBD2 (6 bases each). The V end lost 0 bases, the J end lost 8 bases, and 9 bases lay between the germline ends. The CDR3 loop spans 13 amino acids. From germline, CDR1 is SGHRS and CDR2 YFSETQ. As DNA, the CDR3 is TGCGCCAGCAGCTTGGCGGGGGCCGATGAGCAGTTCTTC. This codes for CASSLAGADEQFF.

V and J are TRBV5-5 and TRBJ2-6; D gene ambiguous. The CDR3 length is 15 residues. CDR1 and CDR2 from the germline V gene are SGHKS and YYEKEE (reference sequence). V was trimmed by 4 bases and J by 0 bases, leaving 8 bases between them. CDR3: CASSLWDSGANVLTF. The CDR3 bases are TGTGCCAGCAGCCTCTGGGACTCTGGGGCCAACGTCCTGACTTTC.

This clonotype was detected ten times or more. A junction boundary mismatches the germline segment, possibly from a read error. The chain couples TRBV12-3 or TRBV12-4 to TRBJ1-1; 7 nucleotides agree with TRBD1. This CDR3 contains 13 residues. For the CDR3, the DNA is TGCGCCAGCAGCCGACAGGGGAACACTGAAGCTTTCTTT. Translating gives CASSRQGNTEAFF.

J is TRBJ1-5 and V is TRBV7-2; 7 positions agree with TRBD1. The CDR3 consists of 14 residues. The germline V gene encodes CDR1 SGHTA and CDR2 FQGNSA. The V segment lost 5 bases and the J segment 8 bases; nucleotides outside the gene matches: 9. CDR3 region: CASSAQAGGKPQHF. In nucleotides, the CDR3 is TGTGCCAGCAGCGCGCAGGCAGGGGGGAAGCCCCAGCATTTT.

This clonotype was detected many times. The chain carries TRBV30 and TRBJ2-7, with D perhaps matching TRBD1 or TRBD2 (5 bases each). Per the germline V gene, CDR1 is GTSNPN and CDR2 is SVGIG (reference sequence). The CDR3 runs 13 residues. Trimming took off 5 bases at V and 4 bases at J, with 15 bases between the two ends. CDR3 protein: CAWGTETPYEQYF. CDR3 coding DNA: TGTGCCTGGGGGACCGAAACCCCTTACGAGCAGTACTTC.

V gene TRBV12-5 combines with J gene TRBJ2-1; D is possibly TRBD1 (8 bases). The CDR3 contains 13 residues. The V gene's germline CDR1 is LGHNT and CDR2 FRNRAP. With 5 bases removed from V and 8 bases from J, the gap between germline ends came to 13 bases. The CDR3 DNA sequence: TGTGCTAGTGGTCAACAGGGGGGGGATGAGCAGTTCTTC. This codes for CASGQQGGDEQFF. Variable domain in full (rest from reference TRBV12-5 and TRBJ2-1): DARVTQTPRHKVTEMGQEVTMRCQPILGHNTVFWYRQTMMQGLELLAYFRNRAPLDDSGMPKDRFSAEMPDATLATLKIQPSEPRDSAVYFCASGQQGGDEQFFGPGTRLTVL.

CDR3: CASSQGLQETQYF. CDR3 in DNA: TGTGCCAGCAGCCAGGGCCTCCAAGAGACCCAGTACTTC. This chain joins TRBV14 and TRBJ2-5; D is ambiguous. The CDR3 has 13 amino acids. V was cut by 3 bases and J by 1 base, with 6 bases left in between. In germline, CDR1 is SGHDN, CDR2 FVKESK.

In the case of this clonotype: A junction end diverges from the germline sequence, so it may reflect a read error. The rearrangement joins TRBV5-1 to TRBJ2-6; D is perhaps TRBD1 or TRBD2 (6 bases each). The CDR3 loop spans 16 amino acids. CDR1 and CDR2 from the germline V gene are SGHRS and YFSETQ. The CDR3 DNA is TGCGCCAGCAGCACCATCACGGGGGCCGGGGCCAACGGCCTGACTTTC. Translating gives CASSTITGAGANGLTF.

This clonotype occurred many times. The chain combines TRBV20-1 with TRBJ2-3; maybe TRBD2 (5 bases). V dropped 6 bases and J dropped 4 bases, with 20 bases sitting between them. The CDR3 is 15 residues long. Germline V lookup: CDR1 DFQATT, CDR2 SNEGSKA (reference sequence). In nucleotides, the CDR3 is TGCAGTGCCCCCATTGTGTCCCGAGGGTCAGATACGCAGTATTTT. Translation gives CSAPIVSRGSDTQYF.

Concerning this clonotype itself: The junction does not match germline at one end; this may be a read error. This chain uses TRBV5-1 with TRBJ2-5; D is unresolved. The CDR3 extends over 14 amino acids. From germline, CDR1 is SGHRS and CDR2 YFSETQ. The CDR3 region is CASSFDAPQETHYF. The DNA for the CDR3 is TGCGCCAGCAGCTTTGACGCGCCACAAGAGACCCACTACTTC.

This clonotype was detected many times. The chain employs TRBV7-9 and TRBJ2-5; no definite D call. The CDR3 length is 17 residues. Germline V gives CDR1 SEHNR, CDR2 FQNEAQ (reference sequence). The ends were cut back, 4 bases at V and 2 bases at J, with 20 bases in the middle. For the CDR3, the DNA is TGTGCCAGCAGCTCCTACTACGAAACATCCCGACAAGAGACCCAGTACTTC. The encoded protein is CASSSYYETSRQETQYF.

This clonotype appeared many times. In DNA, the CDR3 is TGCAGTGCTACCAGGGGAGAGACCCAGTACTTC. It yields the protein CSATRGETQYF. This rearrangement joins TRBV20-1 to TRBJ2-5, with D perhaps TRBD1 (6 bases). V was trimmed by 4 bases and J by 4 bases, leaving 7 bases between them. CDR3 length equals 11 residues. The germline V gene has CDR1 DFQATT and CDR2 SNEGSKA (reference sequence).

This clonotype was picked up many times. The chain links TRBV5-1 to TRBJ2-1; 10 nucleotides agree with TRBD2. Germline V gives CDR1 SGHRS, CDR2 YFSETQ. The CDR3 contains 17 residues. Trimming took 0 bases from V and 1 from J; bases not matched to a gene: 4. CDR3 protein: CASSLAWTSGSYNEQFF. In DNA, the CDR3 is TGCGCCAGCAGCTTGGCCTGGACTAGCGGTTCCTACAATGAGCAGTTCTTC.

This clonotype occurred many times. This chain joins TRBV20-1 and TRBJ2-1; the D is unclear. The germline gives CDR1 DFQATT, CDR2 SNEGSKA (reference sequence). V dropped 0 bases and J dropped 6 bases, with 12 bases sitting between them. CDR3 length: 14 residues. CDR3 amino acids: CSARDLGSTNEQFF. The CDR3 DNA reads TGCAGTGCTAGAGATTTAGGTAGCACCAATGAGCAGTTCTTC.

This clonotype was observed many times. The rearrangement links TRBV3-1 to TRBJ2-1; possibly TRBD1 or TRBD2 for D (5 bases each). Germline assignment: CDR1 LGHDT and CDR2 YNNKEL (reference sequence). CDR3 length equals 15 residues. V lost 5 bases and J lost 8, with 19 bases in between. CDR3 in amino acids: CASSVQAGTFYEQFF. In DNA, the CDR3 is TGTGCCAGCAGCGTCCAGGCCGGGACCTTCTATGAGCAGTTCTTC.

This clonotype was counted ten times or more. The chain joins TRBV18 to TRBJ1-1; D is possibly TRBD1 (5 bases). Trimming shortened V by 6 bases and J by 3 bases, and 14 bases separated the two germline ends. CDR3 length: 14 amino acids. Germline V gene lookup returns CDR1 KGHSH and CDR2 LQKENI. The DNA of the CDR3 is TGTGCCAGCTCCAAACTGGGACGGGACACTGAAGCTTTCTTT. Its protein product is CASSKLGRDTEAFF.

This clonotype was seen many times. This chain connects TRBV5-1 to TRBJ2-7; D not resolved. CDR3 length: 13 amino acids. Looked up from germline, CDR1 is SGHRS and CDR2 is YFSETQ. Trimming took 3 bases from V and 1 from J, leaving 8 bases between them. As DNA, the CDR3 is TGCGCCAGCAGCTCCGGGCTTTCCTACGAGCAGTACTTC. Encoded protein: CASSSGLSYEQYF. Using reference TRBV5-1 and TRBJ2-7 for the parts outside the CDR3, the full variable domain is KAGVTQTPRYLIKTRGQQVTLSCSPISGHRSVSWYQQTPGQGLQFLFEYFSETQRNKGNFPGRFSGRQFSNSRSEMNVSTLELGDSALYLCASSSGLSYEQYFGPGTRLTVT.

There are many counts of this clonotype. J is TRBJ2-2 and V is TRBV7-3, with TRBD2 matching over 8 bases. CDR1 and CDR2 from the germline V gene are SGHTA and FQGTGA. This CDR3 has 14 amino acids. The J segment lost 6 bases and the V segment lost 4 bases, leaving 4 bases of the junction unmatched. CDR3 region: CASSSGLVAGELFF. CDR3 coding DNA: TGTGCCAGCAGCTCGGGACTAGTTGCCGGGGAGCTGTTTTTT.

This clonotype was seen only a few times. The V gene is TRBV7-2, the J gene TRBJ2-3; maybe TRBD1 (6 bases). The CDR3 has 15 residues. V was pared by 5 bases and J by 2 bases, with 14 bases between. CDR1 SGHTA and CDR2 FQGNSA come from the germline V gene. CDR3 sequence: CASSLRDIFTDTQYF. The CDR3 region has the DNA TGTGCCAGCAGCCTCCGGGACATCTTCACAGATACGCAGTATTTT.

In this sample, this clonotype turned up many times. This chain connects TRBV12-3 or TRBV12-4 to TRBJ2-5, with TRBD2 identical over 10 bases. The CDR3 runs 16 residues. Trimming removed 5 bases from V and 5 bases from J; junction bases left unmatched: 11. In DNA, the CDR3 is TGTGCCAGCAGTGACAGACTAGCGGGCCCTGTGGAGACCCAGTACTTC. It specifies CASSDRLAGPVETQYF.

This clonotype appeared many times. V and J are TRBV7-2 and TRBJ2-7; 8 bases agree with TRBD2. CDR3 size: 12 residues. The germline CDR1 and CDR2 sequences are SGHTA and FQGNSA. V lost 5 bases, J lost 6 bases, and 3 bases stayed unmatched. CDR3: CASSDRGGEQYF. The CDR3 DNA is TGTGCCAGCAGCGACCGGGGGGGCGAGCAGTACTTC.

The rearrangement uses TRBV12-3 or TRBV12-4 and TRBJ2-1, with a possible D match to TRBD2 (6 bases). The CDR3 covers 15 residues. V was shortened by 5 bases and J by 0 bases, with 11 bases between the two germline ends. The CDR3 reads CASSPIADSYNEQFF. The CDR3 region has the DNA TGTGCCAGCAGTCCGATAGCGGACTCCTACAATGAGCAGTTCTTC.

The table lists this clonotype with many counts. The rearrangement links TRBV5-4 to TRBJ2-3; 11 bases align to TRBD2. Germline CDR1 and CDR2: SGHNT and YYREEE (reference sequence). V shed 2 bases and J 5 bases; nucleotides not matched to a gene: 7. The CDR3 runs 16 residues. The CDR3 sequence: CASSLVSGRAKDTQYF. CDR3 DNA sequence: TGTGCCAGCAGCTTAGTTAGCGGGAGGGCCAAAGATACGCAGTATTTT.

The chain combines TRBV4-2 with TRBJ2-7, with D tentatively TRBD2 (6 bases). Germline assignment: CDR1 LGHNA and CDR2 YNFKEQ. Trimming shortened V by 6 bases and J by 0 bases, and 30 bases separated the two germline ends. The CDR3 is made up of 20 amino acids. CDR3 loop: CASSQSRHGLSTESSYEQYF. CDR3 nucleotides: TGTGCCAGCAGTCAAAGTCGGCATGGACTATCAACAGAATCCTCCTACGAGCAGTACTTC.

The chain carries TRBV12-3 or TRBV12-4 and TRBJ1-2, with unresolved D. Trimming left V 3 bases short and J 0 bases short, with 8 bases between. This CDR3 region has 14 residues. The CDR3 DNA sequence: TGTGCCAGCAGTTTTAACGATGCTAACTATGGCTACACCTTC. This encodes CASSFNDANYGYTF.

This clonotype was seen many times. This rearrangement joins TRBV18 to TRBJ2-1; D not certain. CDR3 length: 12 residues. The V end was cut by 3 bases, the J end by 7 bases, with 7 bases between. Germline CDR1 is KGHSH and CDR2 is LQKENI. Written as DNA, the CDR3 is TGTGCCAGCTCACCCATGGGGAATGAGCAGTTCTTC. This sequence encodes CASSPMGNEQFF. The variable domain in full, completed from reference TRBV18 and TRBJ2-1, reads NAGVMQNPRHLVRRRGQEARLRCSPMKGHSHVYWYRQLPEEGLKFMVYLQKENIIDESGMPKERFSAEFPKEGPSILRIQQVVRGDSAAYFCASSPMGNEQFFGPGTRLTVL.

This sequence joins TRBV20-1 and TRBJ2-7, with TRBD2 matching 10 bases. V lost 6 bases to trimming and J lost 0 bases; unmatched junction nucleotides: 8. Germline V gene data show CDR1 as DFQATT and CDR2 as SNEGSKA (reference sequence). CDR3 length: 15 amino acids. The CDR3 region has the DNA TGCAGTGCGCTGGGGACTAGCGCCTTCTCCTACGAGCAGTACTTC. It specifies CSALGTSAFSYEQYF.